These 21 T cell receptor beta chains were all obtained from the same sample, sequenced in a study of blood T cell repertoires in COVID-19. Clones were sequenced by immunoSEQ multiplex PCR, and TCRdb holds only the in-frame ones, with some missing. The sample comprises 130,000 to 150,000 clones, approximately 80% of which are singletons, and about 9.4% rests with the top ten. Source material: peripheral blood. These receptors were taken from a man aged 60 to 75 with active or convalescent COVID-19.

The chain links TRBV5-6 to TRBJ2-7, with a tentative D call TRBD2 (5 bases). Germline CDR1 reads SGHDT; CDR2 reads YYEEEE. The germline V and J ends were trimmed by 3 bases and 0 bases, with 10 bases remaining between them. CDR3 length equals 14 residues. The CDR3 region is CASSSRVGSYEQYV. The CDR3 DNA reads as TGTGCCAGCAGCTCGCGGGTTGGCTCCTACGAGCAGTACGTC.

This chain connects TRBV29-1 to TRBJ1-2, with no clear D. The CDR3 spans 10 residues. Per germline, CDR1 SQVTM and CDR2 ANQGSEA. V shed 6 bases and J shed 7 bases, with 9 bases lying between them. The CDR3 DNA sequence: TGCAGCGTCTTACATACTGGCTACACCTTC. It codes for CSVLHTGYTF.

The rearrangement links TRBV9 to TRBJ1-2, with 7 bases matching TRBD1. The CDR3 extends over 16 amino acids. Per the germline V gene, CDR1 is SGDLS and CDR2 is YYNGEE. Trimming took 0 bases from V and 3 from J; bases not matched to a gene: 8. CDR3: CASSVGKRGPDYGYTF. CDR3 in DNA: TGTGCCAGCAGCGTAGGGAAAAGGGGGCCCGACTATGGCTACACCTTC.

This sequence joins TRBV2 and TRBJ2-1; D possibly corresponds to TRBD2 (5 bases). The CDR3 contains 12 residues. Germline values: CDR1 SNHLY, CDR2 FYNNEI. V shed 7 bases and J shed 10 bases, with 14 bases lying between them. The CDR3: CASTGGPTEQFF. The CDR3 DNA sequence: TGTGCCAGCACCGGCGGGCCAACGGAGCAGTTCTTC.

This chain uses TRBV6-1 with TRBJ2-5; 7 bases map to TRBD1. J gave up 4 bases and V 2 bases, and 10 bases lay outside the gene matches. The germline gives CDR1 MNHNS, CDR2 SASEGT. This CDR3 is 16 amino acids long. CDR3 in DNA: TGTGCCAGCAGTGAACCGCGACAGGGCGCCCCAGAGACCCAGTACTTC. As protein: CASSEPRQGAPETQYF.

CDR3 protein: CASSPTGRGQPQHF. The DNA of the CDR3 is TGTGCCAGCAGCCCAACAGGGAGGGGTCAGCCCCAGCATTTT. The chain links TRBV7-9 to TRBJ1-5; weak D call: TRBD1 (6 bases). The V gene's germline CDR1 is SEHNR and CDR2 FQNEAQ (reference sequence). V was clipped by 5 bases and J by 6 bases, with 14 bases between them. This CDR3 region has 14 residues.

The rearrangement links TRBV30 to TRBJ1-5, with D tentatively TRBD1 (6 bases). There are 14 residues in the CDR3. Trimming took 2 bases from V and 0 from J, leaving 8 bases between them. Germline loops: CDR1 GTSNPN, CDR2 SVGIG (reference sequence). CDR3 nucleotides: TGTGCCTGGAGTACAGGGACTAGCAATCAGCCCCAGCATTTT. This codes for CAWSTGTSNQPQHF.

This clone was found a few times. The chain carries TRBV7-8 and TRBJ1-5; TRBD1 aligns across 8 bases. Germline-derived CDR1 and CDR2 are SGHVS and FQNEAQ. The CDR3 loop spans 16 amino acids. Trimming took 3 bases from V and 4 from J; bases not matched to a gene: 8. The chain's CDR3 is CASSFTRTGRNQPQHF. CDR3 nucleotides: TGTGCCAGCAGCTTCACCCGGACAGGGCGAAATCAGCCCCAGCATTTT.

The chain links TRBV5-1 to TRBJ2-3, with 12 bases that match TRBD1. Germline V CDR1 and CDR2: SGHRS, YFSETQ. V shed 6 bases and J 2 bases; nucleotides not matched to a gene: 19. The CDR3 runs 20 residues. CDR3 coding DNA: TGCGCCAGCACCACTTGGTTGGCTGGGACAGGGGGCATCAACACAGATACGCAGTATTTT. It codes for CASTTWLAGTGGINTDTQYF.

This clone was seen just once. This chain connects TRBV6-2 or TRBV6-3 to TRBJ1-1, with 8 bases aligning to TRBD1. With V trimmed by 2 bases and J by 3 bases, 8 bases remained unmatched. The CDR3 is 16 residues long. Germline CDR1 MNHEY, CDR2 SVGEGT. This chain's CDR3 is CASSYPLTGVYTEAFF. In nucleotides, the CDR3 is TGTGCCAGCAGTTACCCATTGACAGGGGTTTACACTGAAGCTTTCTTT.

V and J are TRBV19 and TRBJ2-3, with 10 bases aligning to TRBD2. After removal of 1 base from V and 6 bases from J, the junction contained 4 bases not matched to a gene. The CDR3 is made up of 15 amino acids. Germline V gene sequence: CDR1 LNHDA, CDR2 SQIVND (reference sequence). In DNA form, the CDR3 reads TGTGCCAGTAGTATAGGGGTACTAGCGGGGGATACGCAGTATTTT. Amino acid sequence: CASSIGVLAGDTQYF.

This clone was detected a few times. This rearrangement joins TRBV7-9 to TRBJ1-1; TRBD1 is a possible D gene (6 bases). The germline V and J ends were trimmed by 1 base and 9 bases, with 12 bases remaining between them. CDR1 is SEHNR and CDR2 is FQNEAQ in the germline V gene (reference sequence). This CDR3 comprises 13 residues. The CDR3 DNA is TGTGCCAGCAGCTTAGGGGGACAATTCCAAGCTTTCTTT. It specifies CASSLGGQFQAFF.

The chain carries TRBV5-6 and TRBJ1-3, with no clear D. The CDR3 length is 13 residues. V lost 7 bases and J lost 2, with 10 bases in between. Germline loops: CDR1 SGHDT, CDR2 YYEEEE. CDR3 amino acids: CASLHRAGNTIYF. DNA of the CDR3: TGTGCCAGCCTTCACAGAGCTGGAAACACCATATATTTT.

The chain has TRBV6-5 and TRBJ2-5; 10 bases map to TRBD2. The V gene's germline CDR1 is MNHEY and CDR2 SVGAGI. Trimming removed 4 bases from V and 1 base from J; junction bases left unmatched: 3. The CDR3 consists of 15 residues. In DNA form, the CDR3 reads TGTGCCAGCAGTTTTAGCGGGGGGCGCCAAGAGACCCAGTACTTC. It translates to CASSFSGGRQETQYF.

The chain couples TRBV25-1 to TRBJ1-6; D possibly corresponds to TRBD1 (6 bases). Germline V gives CDR1 MGHDK, CDR2 SYGVNS. Trimming stripped 2 bases from V and 3 bases from J, with 11 bases between. The CDR3 is 16 amino acids. Here the CDR3 reads CASSEGGAFYNSPLHF. The DNA of the CDR3 is TGTGCCAGCAGTGAAGGGGGGGCTTTCTATAATTCACCCCTCCACTTT.

J is TRBJ2-1 and V is TRBV9; a weak D match, TRBD1 (8 bases). The V end was cut by 2 bases, the J end by 4 bases, with 16 bases between. Germline lookup yields CDR1 SGDLS and CDR2 YYNGEE. This CDR3 is built from 16 residues. The CDR3, as DNA: TGTGCCAGCAGCGTGCTACAGGGGGGAGGGTACAATGAGCAGTTCTTC. Translating it yields CASSVLQGGGYNEQFF. The whole variable domain, remainder taken from reference TRBV9 and TRBJ2-1, is DSGVTQTPKHLITATGQRVTLRCSPRSGDLSVYWYQQSLDQGLQFLIQYYNGEERAKGNILERFSAQQFPDLHSELNLSSLELGDSALYFCASSVLQGGGYNEQFFGPGTRLTVL.

This clone was recorded a few times. The chain joins TRBV27 to TRBJ1-4, with TRBD1 identical over 7 bases. CDR1 is MNHEY and CDR2 is SMNVEV in the germline V gene (reference sequence). Losses at the gene ends were 6 bases for V and 4 bases for J; bases not matched to a gene: 8. CDR3 length equals 15 residues. The CDR3 DNA is TGTGCCAGCAGGTTCCGGGACAGAGTTAATGAAAAACTGTTTTTT. Translation gives CASRFRDRVNEKLFF. The entire variable domain, with the rest obtained from reference TRBV27 and TRBJ1-4, is as follows: EAQVTQNPRYLITVTGKKLTVTCSQNMNHEYMSWYRQDPGLGLRQIYYSMNVEVTDKGDVPEGYKVSRKEKRNFPLILESPSPNQTSLYFCASRFRDRVNEKLFFGSGTQLSVL.

This clone appeared a single time. V usage is TRBV6-2 or TRBV6-3 and J usage is TRBJ1-2; D gene unclear. The CDR3 spans 16 residues. V was cut by 5 bases and J by 4 bases, with 20 bases left in between. Germline CDR1 is MNHEY and CDR2 is SVGEGT. This chain's CDR3 is CASSSTETKFAYGYTF. The CDR3 DNA reads as TGTGCCAGCAGTAGCACCGAGACAAAATTTGCCTATGGCTACACCTTC.

This chain joins TRBV7-6 and TRBJ1-5; a weak D match, TRBD1 (5 bases). V lost 0 bases, J lost 2 bases, and 8 bases lay in between. The CDR3 runs to 15 residues. Germline V lookup: CDR1 SGHVS, CDR2 FNYEAQ. CDR3 protein: CASSLAAGGNQPQHF. The CDR3 DNA reads as TGTGCCAGCAGCTTAGCAGCGGGGGGCAATCAGCCCCAGCATTTT.

This rearrangement joins TRBV7-2 to TRBJ2-4; TRBD1 might be the D (6 bases). The CDR3 spans 17 residues. Trimming took 5 bases from V and 6 from J, leaving 23 bases between them. CDR1 and CDR2 (germline): SGHTA, FQGNSA. The CDR3 coding sequence is TGTGCCAGCAGCCTTCAGACAGGACCGAAAAACGGAAACATTCAGTACTTC. Its protein is CASSLQTGPKNGNIQYF.

This CDR3 is CASAAPLSSEAFF. The CDR3 nucleotides are TGCGCCAGCGCGGCCCCCCTAAGCTCTGAAGCTTTCTTT. V is TRBV10-2 and J is TRBJ1-1; no definite D call. V gave up 8 bases and J gave up 6 bases, with 16 bases separating them. The CDR3 consists of 13 residues. Germline V gene lookup returns CDR1 WSHSY and CDR2 SAAADI.